This T cell receptor beta chain is from a study of blood T cell repertoires in COVID-19. J was trimmed by 8 bases and V by 5 bases; bases with no gene match: 9. CDR3 length: 15 amino acids. Germline assignment: CDR1 SGHAT and CDR2 FQDESV (reference sequence). Only in-frame clones appear in the TCRdb table, and some are missing; sequencing was by immunoSEQ multiplex PCR. Of 65,000 or so clones in the sample, 70% to 90% were seen once. The sequence came from a man between 45 and 60 years old with active COVID-19. The rearrangement links TRBV11-1 to TRBJ2-5, with 12 positions matching TRBD2. The sequenced sample was peripheral blood. The CDR3 nucleotides are TGTGCCAGCAGCCCTCTAGCGGGAGGGCCGGTCACCCAGTACTTC. Encoded protein: CASSPLAGGPVTQYF.